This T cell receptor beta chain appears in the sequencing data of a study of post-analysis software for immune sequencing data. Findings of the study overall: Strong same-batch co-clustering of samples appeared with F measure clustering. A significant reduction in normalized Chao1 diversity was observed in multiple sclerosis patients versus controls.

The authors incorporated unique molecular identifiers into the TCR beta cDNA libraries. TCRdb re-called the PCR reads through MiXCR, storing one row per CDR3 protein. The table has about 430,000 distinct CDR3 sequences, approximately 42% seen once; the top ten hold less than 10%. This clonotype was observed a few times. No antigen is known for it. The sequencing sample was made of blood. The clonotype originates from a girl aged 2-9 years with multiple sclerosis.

The CDR3 region is CASSLARSGDGYTF. CDR3 coding DNA: TGTGCCAGCAGCTTAGCGCGGTCAGGGGATGGCTACACCTTC. The rearrangement links TRBV7-9 to TRBJ1-2, with TRBD1 as a possible D gene (6 bases). V was cut by 0 bases and J by 6 bases, with 11 bases left in between. This CDR3 comprises 14 residues. Germline CDR1 and CDR2: SEHNR and FQNEAQ (reference sequence).